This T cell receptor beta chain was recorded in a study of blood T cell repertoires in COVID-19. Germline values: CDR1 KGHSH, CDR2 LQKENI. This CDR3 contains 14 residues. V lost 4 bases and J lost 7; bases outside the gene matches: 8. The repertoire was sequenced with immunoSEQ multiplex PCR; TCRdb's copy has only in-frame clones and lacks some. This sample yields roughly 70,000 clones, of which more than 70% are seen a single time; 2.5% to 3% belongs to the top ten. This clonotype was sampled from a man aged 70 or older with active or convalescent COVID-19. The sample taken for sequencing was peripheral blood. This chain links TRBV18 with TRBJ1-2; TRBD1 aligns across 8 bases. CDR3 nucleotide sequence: TGTGCCAGCTCACTGGGACAGGCTTTGGCTGGCTACACCTTC. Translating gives CASSLGQALAGYTF.